The next 11 T cell receptor beta chains were all read from a single sample in a study of beta chain features in type 1 diabetes. Every bit of the isolated RNA underwent reverse transcription, so sequencing read expressed TCRB transcripts. The method was immunoSEQ multiplex PCR; TCRdb's version includes in-frame clones alone and lacks a portion of them. The sample holds some 900,000 clones, around a sixth seen once. The sample taken for sequencing was naive CD4+ T cells from blood. The receptors originated from a woman aged 18-35 years in good health.

The V gene is TRBV4-2, the J gene TRBJ1-4; unclear D gene. The CDR3 has 17 amino acids. Germline CDR1 is LGHNA and CDR2 is YNFKEQ. Trimming removed 2 bases from V and 7 bases from J, with 20 bases in between. CDR3: CASSQTGLPVLGEKLFF. The CDR3 region has the DNA TGTGCCAGCAGCCAAACGGGGTTGCCGGTTTTAGGTGAAAAACTGTTTTTT.

This clone was detected a few times. The rearrangement joins TRBV28 to TRBJ2-3; TRBD1 matches 8 bases. Germline V lookup: CDR1 MDHEN, CDR2 SYDVKM. The V and J ends lost 3 bases and 5 bases, in that order; junction bases with no gene match: 7. The CDR3 extends over 15 amino acids. The CDR3 loop is CASSLSQGAGDTQYF. DNA of the CDR3: TGTGCCAGCAGTTTGTCCCAGGGGGCCGGAGATACGCAGTATTTT.

V gene TRBV7-3 combines with J gene TRBJ2-2, with D hard to call. Trimming cost V 1 base and J 6 bases, with 6 bases left between them. The CDR3 is 13 amino acids. CDR1 is SGHTA and CDR2 is FQGTGA in the germline V gene. Here the CDR3 DNA reads TGTGCCAGCAGCTTAATAGCTTCCGGGGAGCTGTTTTTT. This gives the protein CASSLIASGELFF. Full variable domain (rest looked up from reference TRBV7-3 and TRBJ2-2): GAGVSQTPSNKVTEKGKYVELRCDPISGHTALYWYRQSLGQGPEFLIYFQGTGAADDSGLPNDRFFAVRPEGSVSTLKIQRTERGDSAVYLCASSLIASGELFFGEGSRLTVL.

This clone was picked up a small number of times. The rearrangement joins TRBV29-1 to TRBJ1-1; D gene ambiguous. The CDR3 is made up of 13 amino acids. The V end was cut by 3 bases, the J end by 0 bases, with 8 bases between. CDR1 SQVTM and CDR2 ANQGSEA come from the germline V gene. The CDR3 DNA sequence: TGCAGCGTTGACAAGCATATGAACACTGAAGCTTTCTTT. It encodes CSVDKHMNTEAFF.

Written as DNA, the CDR3 is TGTGCCAGCAGCTTAATGGGGACTAGCGGGAGTTTCGGCAATGAGCAGTTCTTC. Translated, it gives CASSLMGTSGSFGNEQFF. The chain uses TRBV7-6 and TRBJ2-1; 14 bases agree with TRBD2. The CDR3 loop spans 18 amino acids. Germline assignment: CDR1 SGHVS and CDR2 FNYEAQ. V was clipped by 2 bases and J by 6 bases; unmatched bases: 9.

This clone turned up a few times. This rearrangement joins TRBV18 to TRBJ2-7; 10 positions match TRBD1. The V gene's germline CDR1 is KGHSH and CDR2 LQKENI. Trimming removed 1 base from V and 6 bases from J; junction bases left unmatched: 3. The CDR3 length is 14 residues. The CDR3 nucleotides are TGTGCCAGCTCACCACAGGACAGGGGGACCGAGCAGTACTTC. It encodes CASSPQDRGTEQYF.

This chain uses TRBV27 with TRBJ2-2; tentatively, D is TRBD2 (5 bases). From germline, CDR1 is MNHEY and CDR2 SMNVEV (reference sequence). Trimming took off 3 bases at V and 6 bases at J, with 11 bases between the two ends. This CDR3 contains 14 residues. Here the CDR3 reads CASSFRRESGELFF. In nucleotides, the CDR3 is TGTGCCAGCAGTTTTCGTCGGGAATCCGGGGAGCTGTTTTTT.

In this sample, this clone turned up a few times. The chain uses TRBV11-2 and TRBJ2-7; D might be TRBD1 (6 bases). Germline V gene data show CDR1 as SGHAT and CDR2 as FQNNGV. Trimming stripped 1 base from V and 6 bases from J, with 13 bases between. The CDR3 length is 14 residues. The CDR3 bases are TGTGCCAGCAGCTTAGTTCAGGGGTATGGCGAGCAGTACTTC. The encoded protein is CASSLVQGYGEQYF.

The chain has TRBV28 and TRBJ2-1; 9 bases agree with TRBD2. Germline V gives CDR1 MDHEN, CDR2 SYDVKM. With V trimmed by 2 bases and J by 13 bases, 9 bases remained unmatched. This CDR3 comprises 14 residues. As DNA, the CDR3 is TGTGCCAGCAGTTTAAGGCCTAGCGGGATACCCCAGTTCTTC. Its translation is CASSLRPSGIPQFF.

This clone was detected only a few times. This chain joins TRBV7-9 and TRBJ2-1; a weak D match, TRBD2 (6 bases). Germline V gene data show CDR1 as SEHNR and CDR2 as FQNEAQ (reference sequence). Trimming cost V 4 bases and J 10 bases, with 17 bases left between them. The length of the CDR3 is 14 residues. CDR3 sequence (DNA): TGTGCCAGCAGCTCCACGGCGGGAACAGTAGAGCAGTTCTTC. Translated, it gives CASSSTAGTVEQFF.

This clone was observed a handful of times. V is TRBV2 and J is TRBJ1-2; the match to TRBD1 covers 12 bases. The V segment lost 7 bases and the J segment 8 bases; nucleotides outside the gene matches: 8. Germline V lookup: CDR1 SNHLY, CDR2 FYNNEI. This CDR3 region has 14 residues. The CDR3 protein is CASTYRDRGRGYTF. The CDR3 region has the DNA TGTGCCAGCACCTACCGGGACAGGGGGCGAGGCTACACCTTC. Full variable domain (remainder filled in from reference TRBV2 and TRBJ1-2): EPEVTQTPSHQVTQMGQEVILRCVPISNHLYFYWYRQILGQKVEFLVSFYNNEISEKSEIFDDQFSVERPDGSNFTLKIRSTKLEDSAMYFCASTYRDRGRGYTFGSGTRLTVV.